The 18 T cell receptor beta chains reported below all come from one sample, sequenced in a study of T cells expressing NK-cell markers. TCRdb re-called the 5' RACE reads, yielding one record per CDR3 amino acid sequence without DNA. This listing includes hundreds of thousands of distinct CDR3 sequences. The sample taken for sequencing was blood T cells: a sorted CD56 or NKG2C T cell subset, CD4+ or CD8+ T cells, or bulk PBMC T cells (not recorded which). These receptors all stem from a young man in good health.

The chain couples TRBV20-1 to TRBJ1-2. The length of the CDR3 is 13 residues. Per germline, CDR1 DFQATT and CDR2 SNEGSKA (reference sequence). The CDR3 here is CSARDLSAHGYTF.

The rearrangement uses TRBV5-1 and TRBJ2-7; the D call of TRBD1 rests on TCRdb alone, since no DNA is present to check it. Germline V gives CDR1 SGHRS, CDR2 YFSETQ. The CDR3 contains 13 residues. CDR3 sequence: CASSFRGLGEQYF.

The chain joins TRBV12-3 or TRBV12-4 to TRBJ2-7; TCRdb's D call, TRBD2, is unchecked because there is no DNA. This CDR3 contains 15 residues. The CDR3 loop reads CASRKSGLSSYEQYF.

V is TRBV13 and J is TRBJ2-1. Germline V gene data show CDR1 as PRHDT and CDR2 as FYEKMQ (reference sequence). This CDR3 region has 15 residues. CDR3 sequence reads: CASSLGSNLADEQFF.

The rearrangement uses TRBV20-1 and TRBJ2-1; TCRdb's D call, TRBD1, is unchecked because there is no DNA. CDR1 is DFQATT and CDR2 is SNEGSKA in the germline V gene (reference sequence). This CDR3 is 15 amino acids long. The CDR3 sequence: CSARLQGHIYNEQFF.

The chain combines TRBV10-2 with TRBJ2-5; TCRdb selects TRBD2, and the lack of DNA leaves this call unchecked. CDR3 length: 17 amino acids. CDR1 is WSHSY and CDR2 is SAAADI in the germline V gene. CDR3 in amino acids: CASSESSGLAVQETQYF.

The CDR3 here is CASSYGIHTGELFF. The chain couples TRBV6-5 to TRBJ2-2. CDR1 and CDR2 (germline): MNHEY, SVGAGI. The CDR3 consists of 14 residues.

The chain is built from TRBV7-9 and TRBJ2-2; TCRdb picks TRBD1, but there is no DNA to check that call. CDR1 is SEHNR and CDR2 is FQNEAQ in the germline V gene (reference sequence). The CDR3 extends over 12 amino acids. This CDR3 reads CATRQLTGELFF.

The chain carries TRBV29-1 and TRBJ2-3; TCRdb calls TRBD1, which cannot be checked without DNA. Germline CDR1 SQVTM, CDR2 ANQGSEA. The CDR3 runs to 14 residues. CDR3: CSGGDSGSTDTQYF.

The V and J genes are TRBV28 and TRBJ2-2; TCRdb picks TRBD2, but there is no DNA to check that call. There are 15 residues in the CDR3. CDR1 MDHEN and CDR2 SYDVKM come from the germline V gene. CDR3 loop: CASSLREGNTGELFF.

This sequence joins TRBV9 and TRBJ2-1; as DNA is missing, the TRBD2 call by TCRdb cannot be tested. CDR3 size: 14 residues. CDR1 is SGDLS, CDR2 YYNGEE, per germline. This chain's CDR3 is CASSAWTSPNEQFF.

The genes are TRBV5-1 and TRBJ2-3; no DNA is available, so the TRBD2 call from TCRdb remains unchecked. CDR1 is SGHRS and CDR2 is YFSETQ in the germline V gene. There are 15 residues in the CDR3. The CDR3 sequence: CASSSKRDSTDTQYF.

The chain links TRBV20-1 to TRBJ2-1; TCRdb's D call of TRBD2 is untestable without DNA. The length of the CDR3 is 16 residues. Germline loops: CDR1 DFQATT, CDR2 SNEGSKA (reference sequence). The CDR3 spells CSARDQRGRAGDEQFF.

This chain links TRBV5-1 with TRBJ2-3. CDR3 size: 14 residues. In germline, CDR1 is SGHRS, CDR2 YFSETQ. The CDR3 loop reads CASSPTIPADTQYF.

This rearrangement joins TRBV18 to TRBJ2-1; the TCRdb call, TRBD1, lacks DNA for checking. The CDR3 consists of 15 residues. Per the germline V gene, CDR1 is KGHSH and CDR2 is LQKENI. The CDR3 reads CASSPPTGTGGEQFF.

The V call is TRBV11-3, the J call TRBJ1-2. CDR3 length: 14 amino acids. Germline values: CDR1 SGHNT, CDR2 YENEEA. CDR3 protein: CASSLRHVDYGYTF.

The chain carries TRBV29-1 and TRBJ2-7; TCRdb proposes TRBD1, but this gene call is untestable without DNA. Germline V gives CDR1 SQVTM, CDR2 ANQGSEA. This CDR3 is 13 amino acids long. CDR3 in amino acids: CSVEWDRSYEQYF.

This chain links TRBV12-3 or TRBV12-4 with TRBJ2-7; checking the TCRdb D call of TRBD1 is not possible without DNA. The CDR3 is 18 residues long. CDR3 loop: CASSLTRDRVPSPYEQYF.